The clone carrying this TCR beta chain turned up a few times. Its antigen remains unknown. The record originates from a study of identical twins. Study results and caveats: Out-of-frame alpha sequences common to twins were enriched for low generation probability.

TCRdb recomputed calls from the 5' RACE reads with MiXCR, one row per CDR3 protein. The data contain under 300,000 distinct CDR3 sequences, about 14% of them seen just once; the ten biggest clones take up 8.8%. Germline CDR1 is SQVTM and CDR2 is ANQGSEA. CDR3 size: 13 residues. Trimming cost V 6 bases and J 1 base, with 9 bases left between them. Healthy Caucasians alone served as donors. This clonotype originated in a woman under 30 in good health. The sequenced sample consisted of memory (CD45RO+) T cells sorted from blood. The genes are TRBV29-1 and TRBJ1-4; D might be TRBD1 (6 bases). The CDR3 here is CSVNRETNEKLFF. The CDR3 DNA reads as TGCAGCGTAAACAGGGAAACTAATGAAAAACTGTTTTTT.